The T cell receptor beta chain under discussion was sequenced for a study of blood T cell repertoires in COVID-19. About the study: The United States, Italy and Spain supplied acute and convalescent COVID-19 samples.

Assay: immunoSEQ multiplex PCR; the TCRdb copy retains only in-frame clones and omits some. The repertoire has hundreds of thousands of clones, around 88% of them found once; the top ten carry about 5.7%. Two negative PCRs, clearance, or symptom resolution characterized the recovered Cohort 3 donors. The ends were cut back, 4 bases at V and 4 bases at J, with 11 bases in the middle. CDR3 length equals 12 residues. CDR1 is SQVTM, CDR2 ANQGSEA, per germline. The source material was PBMCs or T cells enriched from blood (not recorded which). This chain links TRBV29-1 with TRBJ2-7; a weak D match, TRBD2 (6 bases). The clonotype was recovered from a woman between 40 and 50 years old who had recovered from COVID-19. This chain's CDR3 is CSVGRTTYEQYF. Here the CDR3 DNA reads TGCAGCGTTGGGCGGACTACTTACGAGCAGTACTTC.